This TCR beta chain derives from a study of shared clonotypes between healthy human individuals. About the study: The cohort comprised a couple of women and a few men. Their ages spanned 18 to 49 years.

Running of the assay took place at deep level. Authors' data handling: Filtering differed since immunoSEQ provided only junctions, with no quality scores. Sequencing was performed with immunoSEQ multiplex PCR; in TCRdb, only in-frame clones are kept and a portion is missing. D and trimming come from the DNA, and the V and J calls and clone size come from that table. This sample yields 1.5 million to 2.5 million clones, of which just under 95% are seen a single time; 1.2% belongs to the top ten. The V gene end was trimmed by 6 bases and the J gene end by 4 bases; junction bases not matched to a gene: 7. The germline gives CDR1 LGHNT, CDR2 FRNRAP. This CDR3 contains 14 residues. With respect to this clone: The target antigen is unknown.

CD45RO-negative cells were positively selected for CCR7, leaving out terminally differentiated effector memory CD45RA+ cells. The study's findings and limits: On the whole, naive subsets had larger estimated richness than memory subsets had.

This chain connects TRBV12-5 to TRBJ2-5, with TRBD2 matching 8 bases. Input material: naive CD8+ T cells sorted from blood. This TCR derives from a man aged 18 to 29 in good health. The CDR3 spells CASGLAGWGETQYF. The CDR3 DNA sequence: TGTGCTAGTGGATTAGCGGGATGGGGAGAGACCCAGTACTTC.